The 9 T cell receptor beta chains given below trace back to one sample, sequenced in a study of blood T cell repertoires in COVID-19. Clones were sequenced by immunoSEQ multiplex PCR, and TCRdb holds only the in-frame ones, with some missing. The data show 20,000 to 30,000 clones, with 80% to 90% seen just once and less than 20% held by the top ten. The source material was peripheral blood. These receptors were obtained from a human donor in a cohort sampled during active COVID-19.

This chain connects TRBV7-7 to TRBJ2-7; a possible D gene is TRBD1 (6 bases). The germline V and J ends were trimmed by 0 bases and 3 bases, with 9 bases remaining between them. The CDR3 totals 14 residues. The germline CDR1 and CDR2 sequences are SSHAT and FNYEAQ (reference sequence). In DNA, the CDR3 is TGTGCCAGCAGCTTAGCGGGGGACAACTACGAGCAGTACTTC. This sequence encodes CASSLAGDNYEQYF.

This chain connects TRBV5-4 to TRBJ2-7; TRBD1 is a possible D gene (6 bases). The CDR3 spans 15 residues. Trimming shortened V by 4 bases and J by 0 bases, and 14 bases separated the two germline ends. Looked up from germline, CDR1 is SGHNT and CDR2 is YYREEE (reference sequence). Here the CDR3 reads CASSTARGSSYEQYF. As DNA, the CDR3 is TGTGCCAGCAGCACCGCTAGGGGGAGCTCCTACGAGCAGTACTTC.

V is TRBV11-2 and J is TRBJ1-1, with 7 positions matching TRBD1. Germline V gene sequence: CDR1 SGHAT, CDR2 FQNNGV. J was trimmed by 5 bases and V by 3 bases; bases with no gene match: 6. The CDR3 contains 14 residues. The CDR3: CASSFNRQGTEAFF. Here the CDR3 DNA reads TGTGCCAGCAGCTTCAACCGACAGGGTACTGAAGCTTTCTTT. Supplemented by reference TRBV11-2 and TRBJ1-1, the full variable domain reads EAGVAQSPRYKIIEKRQSVAFWCNPISGHATLYWYQQILGQGPKLLIQFQNNGVVDDSQLPKDRFSAERLKGVDSTLKIQPAKLEDSAVYLCASSFNRQGTEAFFGQGTRLTVV.

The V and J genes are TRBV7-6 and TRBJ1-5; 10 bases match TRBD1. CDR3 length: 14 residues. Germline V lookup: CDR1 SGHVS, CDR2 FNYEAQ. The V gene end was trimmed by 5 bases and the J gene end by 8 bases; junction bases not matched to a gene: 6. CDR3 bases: TGTGCCAGCAGCCGTGCCGGGACAGGGGAGCCCCAGCATTTT. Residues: CASSRAGTGEPQHF. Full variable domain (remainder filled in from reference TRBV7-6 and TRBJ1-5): GAGVSQSPRYKVTKRGQDVALRCDPISGHVSLYWYRQALGQGPEFLTYFNYEAQQDKSGLPNDRFSAERPEGSISTLTIQRTEQRDSAMYRCASSRAGTGEPQHFGDGTRLSIL.

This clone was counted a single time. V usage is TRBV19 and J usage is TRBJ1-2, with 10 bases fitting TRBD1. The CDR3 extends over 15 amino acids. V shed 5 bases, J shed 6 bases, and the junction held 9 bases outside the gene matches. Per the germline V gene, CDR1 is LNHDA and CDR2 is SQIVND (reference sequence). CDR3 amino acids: CASSPRQGAYNGYTF. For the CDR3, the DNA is TGTGCCAGTAGTCCAAGACAGGGGGCTTATAATGGCTACACCTTC.

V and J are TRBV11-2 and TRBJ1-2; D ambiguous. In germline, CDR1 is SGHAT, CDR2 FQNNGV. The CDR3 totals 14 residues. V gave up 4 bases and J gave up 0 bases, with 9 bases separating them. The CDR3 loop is CASSSVRTNYGYTF. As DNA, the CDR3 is TGTGCCAGCAGCTCAGTGAGGACTAACTATGGCTACACCTTC.

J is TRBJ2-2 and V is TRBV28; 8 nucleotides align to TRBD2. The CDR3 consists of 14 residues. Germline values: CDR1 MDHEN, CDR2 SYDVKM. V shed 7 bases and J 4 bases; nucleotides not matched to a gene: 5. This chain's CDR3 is CASIGLAGTGELFF. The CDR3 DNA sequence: TGTGCCAGCATTGGACTAGCTGGCACCGGGGAGCTGTTTTTT. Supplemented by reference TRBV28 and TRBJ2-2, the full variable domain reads DVKVTQSSRYLVKRTGEKVFLECVQDMDHENMFWYRQDPGLGLRLIYFSYDVKMKEKGDIPEGYSVSREKKERFSLILESASTNQTSMYLCASIGLAGTGELFFGEGSRLTVL.

The CDR3 sequence: CASSLDEAGGVRETQYF. CDR3 DNA sequence: TGTGCCAGCAGCTTAGACGAAGCGGGGGGGGTCCGAGAGACCCAGTACTTC. This chain links TRBV7-8 with TRBJ2-5; 10 bases agree with TRBD2. Germline V gene lookup returns CDR1 SGHVS and CDR2 FQNEAQ. Unmatched junction bases numbered 9, after V lost 1 base and J lost 4 bases. This CDR3 comprises 17 residues. The full variable domain, with the rest looked up from reference TRBV7-8 and TRBJ2-5, is GAGVSQSPRYKVAKRGQDVALRCDPISGHVSLFWYQQALGQGPEFLTYFQNEAQLDKSGLPSDRFFAERPEGSVSTLKIQRTQQEDSAVYLCASSLDEAGGVRETQYFGPGTRLLVL.

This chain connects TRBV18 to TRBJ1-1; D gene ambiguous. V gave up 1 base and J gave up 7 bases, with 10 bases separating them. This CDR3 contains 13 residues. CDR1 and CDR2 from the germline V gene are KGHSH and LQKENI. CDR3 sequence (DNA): TGTGCCAGCTCACCACATGGGCTTGGTGAAGCTTTCTTT. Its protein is CASSPHGLGEAFF.